One T cell receptor (beta chain) is described in this entry. Its antigen is unknown. Germline V gene sequence: CDR1 LGHDT, CDR2 YNNKEL (reference sequence). This CDR3 is 16 amino acids long. V gave up 0 bases and J gave up 0 bases, with 12 bases separating them. This sample was taken from a study of T cell responses to AZD1222 COVID-19 vaccine. Whole-study findings and limits: The donor group comprised mostly white British people and more females; the analysis possibly underestimated clonal diversity.

Here immunoSEQ multiplex PCR was the method, and the copy in TCRdb shows in-frame clones only, minus some. In the table there are around 130,000 clones, 88% of which are singletons. The source of this sequence is an adult in good health. The starting material was peripheral blood, obtained on day 0 of AZD1222 vaccination. The chain recombines TRBV3-1 (or the pseudogene TRBV3-2) with TRBJ2-7; D gene unclear. The CDR3 sequence: CASSQDLSAYSYEQYF. The DNA for the CDR3 is TGTGCCAGCAGCCAAGATTTGAGCGCTTACTCCTACGAGCAGTACTTC.